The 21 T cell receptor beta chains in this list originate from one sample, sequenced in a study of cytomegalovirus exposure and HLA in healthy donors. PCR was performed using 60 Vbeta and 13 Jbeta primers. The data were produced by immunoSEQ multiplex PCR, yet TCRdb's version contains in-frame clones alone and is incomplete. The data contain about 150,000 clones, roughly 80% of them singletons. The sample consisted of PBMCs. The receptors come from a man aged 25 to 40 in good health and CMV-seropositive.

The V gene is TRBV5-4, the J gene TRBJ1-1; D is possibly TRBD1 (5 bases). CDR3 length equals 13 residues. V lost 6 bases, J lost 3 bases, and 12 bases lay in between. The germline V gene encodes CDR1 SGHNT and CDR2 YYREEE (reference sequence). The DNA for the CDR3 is TGTGCCAGCAACTCGGGGGGGTACACTGAAGCTTTCTTT. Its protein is CASNSGGYTEAFF. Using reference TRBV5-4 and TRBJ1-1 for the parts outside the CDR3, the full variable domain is ETGVTQSPTHLIKTRGQQVTLRCSSQSGHNTVSWYQQALGQGPQFIFQYYREEENGRGNFPPRFSGLQFPNYSSELNVNALELDDSALYLCASNSGGYTEAFFGQGTRLTVV.

The CDR3 DNA reads TGTGCCAGCTCACCTTCACTAGCGGGAAGGTCTCAAGAGACCCAGTACTTC. Encoded protein: CASSPSLAGRSQETQYF. This sequence joins TRBV18 and TRBJ2-7; 10 bases agree with TRBD2. The DNA end is a closer match to TRBJ2-5, so the J assignment may be wrong. Germline V gene sequence: CDR1 KGHSH, CDR2 LQKENI. This CDR3 region has 17 residues.

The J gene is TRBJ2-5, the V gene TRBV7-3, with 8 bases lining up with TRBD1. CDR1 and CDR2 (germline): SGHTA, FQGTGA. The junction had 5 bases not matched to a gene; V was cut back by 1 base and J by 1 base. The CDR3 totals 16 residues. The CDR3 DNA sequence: TGTGCCAGCAGCTTAAACGCACAGGGGGGCCAAGAGACCCAGTACTTC. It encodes CASSLNAQGGQETQYF.

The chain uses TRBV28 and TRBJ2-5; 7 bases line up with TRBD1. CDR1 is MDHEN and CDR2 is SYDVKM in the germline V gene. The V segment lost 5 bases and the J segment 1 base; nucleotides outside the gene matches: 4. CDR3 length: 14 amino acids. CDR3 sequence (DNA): TGTGCCAGCAGTGGGGGACAGCTCCAAGAGACCCAGTACTTC. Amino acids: CASSGGQLQETQYF.

The CDR3 DNA reads TGTGCCTGGAGTGAGAGGGGGCGGCAGCCCCAGCATTTT. Translation gives CAWSERGRQPQHF. This chain links TRBV30 with TRBJ1-5, with 7 positions matching TRBD1. J lost 7 bases, V lost 1 base, and 4 bases had no gene match. This CDR3 is 13 amino acids long. Germline V gene sequence: CDR1 GTSNPN, CDR2 SVGIG (reference sequence).

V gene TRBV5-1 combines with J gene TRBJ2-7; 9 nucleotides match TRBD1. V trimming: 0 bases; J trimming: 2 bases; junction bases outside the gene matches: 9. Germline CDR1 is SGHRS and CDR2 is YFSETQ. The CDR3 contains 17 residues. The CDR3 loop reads CASSLGTGEATAYEQYF. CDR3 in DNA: TGCGCCAGCAGCTTGGGGACAGGGGAAGCTACGGCCTACGAGCAGTACTTC.

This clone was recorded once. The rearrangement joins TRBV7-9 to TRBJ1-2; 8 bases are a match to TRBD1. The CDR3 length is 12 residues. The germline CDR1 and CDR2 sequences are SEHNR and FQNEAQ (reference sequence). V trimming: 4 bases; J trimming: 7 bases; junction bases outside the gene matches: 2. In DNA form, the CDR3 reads TGTGCCAGCAGCTCCCAGGGGGCTGGCTACACCTTC. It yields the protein CASSSQGAGYTF.

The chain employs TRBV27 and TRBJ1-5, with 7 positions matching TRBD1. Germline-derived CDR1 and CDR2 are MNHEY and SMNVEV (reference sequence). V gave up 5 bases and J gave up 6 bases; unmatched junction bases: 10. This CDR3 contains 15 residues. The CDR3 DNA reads TGTGCCAGCAGTCCCACAGGGGCGGGAAGTCAGCCCCAGCATTTT. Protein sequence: CASSPTGAGSQPQHF.

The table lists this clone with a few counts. CDR3 nucleotide sequence: TGTGCCAGCAGCCCCCGAGGGGGTCGGGTATACGAGCAGTACTTC. It is translated as CASSPRGGRVYEQYF. The chain couples TRBV7-3 to TRBJ2-7, with a tentative D call TRBD1 (6 bases). The V gene's germline CDR1 is SGHTA and CDR2 FQGTGA. V dropped 5 bases and J dropped 4 bases, with 18 bases sitting between them. The CDR3 totals 15 residues.

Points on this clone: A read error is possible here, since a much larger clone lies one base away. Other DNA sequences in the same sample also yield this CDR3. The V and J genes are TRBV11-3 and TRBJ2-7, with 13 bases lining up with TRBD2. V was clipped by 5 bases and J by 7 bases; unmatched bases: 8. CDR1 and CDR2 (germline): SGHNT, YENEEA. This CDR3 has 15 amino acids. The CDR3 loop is CASSPGLAGVGEQYF. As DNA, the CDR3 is TGTGCCAGCAGCCCTGGACTAGCGGGAGTGGGTGAGCAGTACTTC.

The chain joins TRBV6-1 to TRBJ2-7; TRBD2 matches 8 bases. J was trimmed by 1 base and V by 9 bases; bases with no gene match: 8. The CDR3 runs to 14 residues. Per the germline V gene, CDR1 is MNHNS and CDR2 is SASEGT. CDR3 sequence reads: CASTRGGLSYEQYF. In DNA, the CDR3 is TGTGCCAGTACTCGGGGGGGCTTATCCTACGAGCAGTACTTC.

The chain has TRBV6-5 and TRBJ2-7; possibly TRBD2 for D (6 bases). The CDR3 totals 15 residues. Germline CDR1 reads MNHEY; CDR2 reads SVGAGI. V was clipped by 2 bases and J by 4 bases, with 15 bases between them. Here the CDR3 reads CASSYVAIGTYEQYF. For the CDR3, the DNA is TGTGCCAGCAGTTACGTGGCCATTGGGACTTACGAGCAGTACTTC.

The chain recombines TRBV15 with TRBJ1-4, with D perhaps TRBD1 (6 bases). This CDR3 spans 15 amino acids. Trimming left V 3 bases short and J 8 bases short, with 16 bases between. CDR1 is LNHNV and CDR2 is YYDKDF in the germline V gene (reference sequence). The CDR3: CATSSLRGGHEKLFF. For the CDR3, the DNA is TGTGCCACCAGCAGTCTCCGCGGGGGGCACGAAAAACTGTTTTTT.

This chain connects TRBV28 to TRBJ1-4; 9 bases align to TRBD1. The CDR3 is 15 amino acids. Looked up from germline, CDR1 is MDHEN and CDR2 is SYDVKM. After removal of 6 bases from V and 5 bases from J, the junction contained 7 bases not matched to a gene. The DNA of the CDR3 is TGTGCCAGCAGATCGACCGGGACAGGGAATGAAAAACTGTTTTTT. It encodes CASRSTGTGNEKLFF.

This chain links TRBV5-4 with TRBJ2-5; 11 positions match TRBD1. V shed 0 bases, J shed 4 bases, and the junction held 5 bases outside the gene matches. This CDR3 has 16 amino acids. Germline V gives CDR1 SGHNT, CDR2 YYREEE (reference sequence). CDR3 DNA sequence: TGTGCCAGCAGCTTGGCCGGGACAGGGGGACGAGAGACCCAGTACTTC. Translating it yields CASSLAGTGGRETQYF. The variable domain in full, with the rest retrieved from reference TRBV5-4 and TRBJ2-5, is ETGVTQSPTHLIKTRGQQVTLRCSSQSGHNTVSWYQQALGQGPQFIFQYYREEENGRGNFPPRFSGLQFPNYSSELNVNALELDDSALYLCASSLAGTGGRETQYFGPGTRLLVL.

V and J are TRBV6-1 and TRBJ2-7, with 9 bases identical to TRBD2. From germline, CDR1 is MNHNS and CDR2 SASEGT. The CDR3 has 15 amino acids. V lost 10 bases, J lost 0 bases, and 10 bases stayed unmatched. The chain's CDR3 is CAIYLAGAPSYEQYF. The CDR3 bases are TGTGCCATCTATTTAGCGGGAGCGCCCTCCTACGAGCAGTACTTC.

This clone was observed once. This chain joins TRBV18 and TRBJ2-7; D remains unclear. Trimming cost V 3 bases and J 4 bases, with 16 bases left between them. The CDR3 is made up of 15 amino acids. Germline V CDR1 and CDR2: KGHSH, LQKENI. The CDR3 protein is CASSPTRGARYEQYF. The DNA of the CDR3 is TGTGCCAGCTCACCCACTCGCGGAGCTAGGTACGAGCAGTACTTC.

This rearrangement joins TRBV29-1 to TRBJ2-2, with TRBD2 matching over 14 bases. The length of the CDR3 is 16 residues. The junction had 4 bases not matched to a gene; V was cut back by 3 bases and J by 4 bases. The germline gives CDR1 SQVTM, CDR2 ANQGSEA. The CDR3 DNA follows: TGCAGCGTTGAGACTAGCGGGAGGGTGGGCACCGGGGAGCTGTTTTTT. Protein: CSVETSGRVGTGELFF.

The CDR3 region is CASSLDLGGAWGYTF. The CDR3 DNA sequence: TGTGCCAGCAGCTTAGATCTAGGGGGGGCCTGGGGCTACACCTTC. The chain has TRBV11-2 and TRBJ1-2, with a tentative D call TRBD1 (6 bases). The CDR3 loop spans 15 amino acids. The germline V gene encodes CDR1 SGHAT and CDR2 FQNNGV. The germline V and J ends were trimmed by 0 bases and 8 bases, with 16 bases remaining between them.

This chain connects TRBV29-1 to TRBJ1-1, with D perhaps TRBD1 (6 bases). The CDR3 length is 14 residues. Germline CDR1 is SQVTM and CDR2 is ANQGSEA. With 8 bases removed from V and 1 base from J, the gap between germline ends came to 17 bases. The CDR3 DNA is TGCAGCTCCGCGGGGGGGCAGACGAACACTGAAGCTTTCTTT. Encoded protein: CSSAGGQTNTEAFF.

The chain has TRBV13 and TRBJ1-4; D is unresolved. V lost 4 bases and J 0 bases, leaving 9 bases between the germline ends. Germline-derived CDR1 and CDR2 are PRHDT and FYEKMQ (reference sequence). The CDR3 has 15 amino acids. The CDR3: CASSSNGATNEKLFF. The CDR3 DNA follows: TGTGCCAGCAGCTCGAACGGTGCAACTAATGAAAAACTGTTTTTT.